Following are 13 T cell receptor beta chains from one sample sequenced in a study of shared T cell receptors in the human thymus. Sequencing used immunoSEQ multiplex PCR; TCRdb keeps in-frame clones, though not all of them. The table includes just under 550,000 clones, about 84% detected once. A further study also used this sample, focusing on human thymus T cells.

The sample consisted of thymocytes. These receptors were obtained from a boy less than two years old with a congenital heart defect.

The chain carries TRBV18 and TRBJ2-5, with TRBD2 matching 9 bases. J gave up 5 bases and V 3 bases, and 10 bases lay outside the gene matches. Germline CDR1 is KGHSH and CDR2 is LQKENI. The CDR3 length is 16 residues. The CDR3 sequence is CASSPTSPSGTETQYF. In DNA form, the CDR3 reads TGTGCCAGCTCACCCACGTCGCCTAGCGGGACCGAGACCCAGTACTTC.

In DNA form, the CDR3 reads TGTGCCAGCAGTGAAGCGCCCTACAGGGTTGGCCCCTACGAGCAGTACTTC. This encodes CASSEAPYRVGPYEQYF. The chain carries TRBV2 and TRBJ2-7, with D perhaps matching TRBD1 (6 bases). Germline V gene lookup returns CDR1 SNHLY and CDR2 FYNNEI. V gave up 0 bases and J gave up 2 bases, with 17 bases separating them. The CDR3 length is 17 residues.

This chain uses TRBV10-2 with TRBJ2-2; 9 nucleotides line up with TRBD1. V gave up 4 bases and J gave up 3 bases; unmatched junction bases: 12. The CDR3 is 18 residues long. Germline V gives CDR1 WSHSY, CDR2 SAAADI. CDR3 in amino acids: CASSARTGALEDTGELFF. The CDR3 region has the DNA TGCGCCAGCAGTGCCCGGACAGGGGCCCTCGAGGACACCGGGGAGCTGTTTTTT.

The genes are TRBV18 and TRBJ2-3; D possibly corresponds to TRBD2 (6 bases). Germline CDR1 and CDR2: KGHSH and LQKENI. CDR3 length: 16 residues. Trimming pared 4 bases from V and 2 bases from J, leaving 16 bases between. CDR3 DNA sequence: TGTGCCAGCTCACACTTCCGGGAGTATCACACAGATACGCAGTATTTT. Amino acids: CASSHFREYHTDTQYF.

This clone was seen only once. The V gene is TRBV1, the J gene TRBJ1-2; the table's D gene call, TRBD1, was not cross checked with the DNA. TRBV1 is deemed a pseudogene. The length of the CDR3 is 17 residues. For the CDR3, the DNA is TGCACCAGCAGCTCACCGGTTTCTAGGGGTGGTATTGGTGGCTACACCTTC. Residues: CTSSSPVSRGGIGGYTF.

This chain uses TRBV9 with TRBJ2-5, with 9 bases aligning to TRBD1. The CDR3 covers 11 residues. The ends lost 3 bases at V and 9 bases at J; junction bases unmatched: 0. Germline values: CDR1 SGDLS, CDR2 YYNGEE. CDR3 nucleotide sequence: TGTGCCAGCAGCGGACAGGGGGCCCAGTACTTC. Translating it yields CASSGQGAQYF.

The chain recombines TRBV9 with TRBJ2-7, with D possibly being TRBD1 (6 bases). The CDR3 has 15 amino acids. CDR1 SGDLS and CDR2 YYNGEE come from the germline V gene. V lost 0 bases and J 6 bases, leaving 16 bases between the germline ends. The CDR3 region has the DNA TGTGCCAGCAGCGTAGCTGGGGCAGGGGCCCGCGAGCAGTACTTC. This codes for CASSVAGAGAREQYF.

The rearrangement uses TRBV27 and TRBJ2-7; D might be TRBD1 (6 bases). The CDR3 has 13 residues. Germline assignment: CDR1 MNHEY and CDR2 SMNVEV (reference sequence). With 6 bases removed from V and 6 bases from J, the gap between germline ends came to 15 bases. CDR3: CASSKDRHGEQYF. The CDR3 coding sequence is TGTGCCAGCAGCAAGGACAGACATGGCGAGCAGTACTTC.

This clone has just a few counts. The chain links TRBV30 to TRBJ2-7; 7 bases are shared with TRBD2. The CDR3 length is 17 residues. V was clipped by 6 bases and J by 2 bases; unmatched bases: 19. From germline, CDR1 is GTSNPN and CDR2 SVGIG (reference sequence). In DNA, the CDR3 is TGTGCCTGCCGATTGGGGGTGGCGGGAGAGGGGCCCTACGAGCAGTACTTC. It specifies CACRLGVAGEGPYEQYF.

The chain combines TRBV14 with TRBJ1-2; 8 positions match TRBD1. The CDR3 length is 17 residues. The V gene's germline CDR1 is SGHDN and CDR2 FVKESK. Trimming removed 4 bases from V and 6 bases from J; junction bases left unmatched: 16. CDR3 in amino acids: CASSPWTGTWTADGYTF. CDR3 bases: TGTGCCAGCAGCCCTTGGACAGGGACGTGGACGGCGGATGGCTACACCTTC.

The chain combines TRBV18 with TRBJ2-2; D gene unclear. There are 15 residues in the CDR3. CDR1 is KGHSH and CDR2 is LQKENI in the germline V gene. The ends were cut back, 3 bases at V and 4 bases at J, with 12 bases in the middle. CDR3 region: CASSPERHSTGELFF. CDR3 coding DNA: TGTGCCAGCTCACCTGAACGACACTCCACCGGGGAGCTGTTTTTT.

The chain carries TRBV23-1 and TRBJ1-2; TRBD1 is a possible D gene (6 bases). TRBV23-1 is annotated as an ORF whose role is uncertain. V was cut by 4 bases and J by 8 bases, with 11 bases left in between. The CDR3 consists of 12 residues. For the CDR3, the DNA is TGCGCCAGCAGTCCTACAGGGTACGGCTACACCTTC. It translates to CASSPTGYGYTF.

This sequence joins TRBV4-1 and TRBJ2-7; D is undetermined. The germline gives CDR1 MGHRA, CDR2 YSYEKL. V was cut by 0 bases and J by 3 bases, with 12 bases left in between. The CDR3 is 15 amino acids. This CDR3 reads CASSQDARYGYEQYF. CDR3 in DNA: TGCGCCAGCAGCCAAGATGCCAGGTATGGCTACGAGCAGTACTTC.